This entry lists 20 T cell receptor beta chains sequenced from one sample in a study of CD8 T cells in Susac syndrome. Random hexamers were used to reverse transcribe 0.5 to 1 ug of RNA. TCRdb re-derived calls from the immunoSEQ multiplex PCR reads in MiXCR, one entry per CDR3 protein. This table holds almost 450,000 distinct CDR3 sequences, approximately 85% found once. The sample comprised CD8+ T cells from PBMCs. These receptor sequences come from a human donor with multiple sclerosis.

The J gene is TRBJ2-7, the V gene TRBV5-1, with D possibly matching TRBD1 (5 bases). The CDR3 totals 15 residues. Germline-derived CDR1 and CDR2 are SGHRS and YFSETQ. V lost 2 bases to trimming and J lost 0 bases, with 12 bases between them. The CDR3, as DNA: TGCGCCAGCAGCTTTACCTCGACAGTCTCCTACGAGCAGTACTTC. Translated, it gives CASSFTSTVSYEQYF.

The J gene is TRBJ2-1, the V gene TRBV29-1; D remains ambiguous. V gave up 4 bases and J gave up 5 bases, with 9 bases separating them. The length of the CDR3 is 12 residues. Germline V CDR1 and CDR2: SQVTM, ANQGSEA. CDR3 bases: TGCAGCGTTGCGGCGTACAACAATGAGCAGTTCTTC. Its protein is CSVAAYNNEQFF.

The V gene is TRBV27, the J gene TRBJ1-4, with 7 positions matching TRBD1. Germline V CDR1 and CDR2: MNHEY, SMNVEV (reference sequence). The trim removed 5 bases at V and 1 base at J, leaving 4 bases unmatched. This CDR3 comprises 15 residues. CDR3 loop: CASSGTGETNEKLFF. The CDR3 coding sequence is TGTGCCAGCAGTGGCACAGGGGAAACTAATGAAAAACTGTTTTTT.

V usage is TRBV28 and J usage is TRBJ1-5, with D possibly matching TRBD1 (5 bases). Trimming removed 3 bases from V and 5 bases from J, with 11 bases in between. The CDR3 length is 14 residues. CDR1 MDHEN and CDR2 SYDVKM come from the germline V gene. CDR3 in amino acids: CASSFDSLHQPQHF. The CDR3 coding sequence is TGTGCCAGCAGTTTTGACAGCCTCCATCAGCCCCAGCATTTT.

V and J are TRBV5-1 and TRBJ1-1, with 9 bases matching TRBD1. Germline CDR1 and CDR2: SGHRS and YFSETQ. This CDR3 region has 16 residues. J was trimmed by 5 bases and V by 3 bases; bases with no gene match: 11. This CDR3 reads CASSSYRGREWTEAFF. Here the CDR3 DNA reads TGCGCCAGCAGCTCCTACAGGGGGCGAGAATGGACTGAAGCTTTCTTT.

In this sample, this clonotype turned up once. The chain links TRBV6-2 or TRBV6-3 to TRBJ2-7; no clear D. CDR3 length: 13 residues. Germline V gives CDR1 MNHEY, CDR2 SVGEGT. V shed 6 bases and J shed 2 bases, with 11 bases lying between them. CDR3 nucleotide sequence: TGTGCCAGCAGCCCCGACGACACCTACGAGCAGTACTTC. Amino acid sequence: CASSPDDTYEQYF.

This chain joins TRBV7-9 and TRBJ2-5; D not certain. V lost 6 bases, J lost 2 bases, and 10 bases lay in between. The germline CDR1 and CDR2 sequences are SEHNR and FQNEAQ (reference sequence). The CDR3 totals 13 residues. The CDR3 reads CASSPVAQETQYF. In DNA, the CDR3 is TGTGCCAGCAGTCCAGTCGCTCAAGAGACCCAGTACTTC. Full variable domain (missing parts from reference TRBV7-9 and TRBJ2-5): DTGVSQNPRHKITKRGQNVTFRCDPISEHNRLYWYRQTLGQGPEFLTYFQNEAQLEKSRLLSDRFSAERPKGSFSTLEIQRTEQGDSAMYLCASSPVAQETQYFGPGTRLLVL.

Comment on this clonotype: Germline and junction disagree at one end, which may indicate a read error. The chain combines TRBV2 with TRBJ2-5; 8 bases are shared with TRBD2. The CDR3 totals 15 residues. Germline values: CDR1 SNHLY, CDR2 FYNNEI. For the CDR3, the DNA is TGTGCCAGCAGTCAAGCCCCCGGGGGGGAGGAGACCCAGTACTTC. Its translation: CASSQAPGGEETQYF.

The V call is TRBV5-5, the J call TRBJ1-5; TRBD1 agrees at 9 bases. J lost 5 bases, V lost 4 bases, and 7 bases had no gene match. Germline V gives CDR1 SGHKS, CDR2 YYEKEE (reference sequence). This CDR3 is 15 amino acids long. CDR3 loop: CASSLNRGPYQPQHF. In DNA, the CDR3 is TGTGCCAGCAGCCTGAACAGGGGGCCTTATCAGCCCCAGCATTTT.

Comments on this clonotype: Because the CDR3 is missing its conserved closing phenylalanine or tryptophan, this is likely a read error. This rearrangement joins TRBV19 to TRBJ1-2, with D perhaps matching TRBD1 (5 bases). The CDR3 is made up of 15 amino acids. V gave up 4 bases and J gave up 3 bases, with 15 bases separating them. CDR1 and CDR2 from the germline V gene are LNHDA and SQIVND (reference sequence). The CDR3 protein is CASSTPPQGDYGYTL. The CDR3 region has the DNA TGTGCCAGTAGTACGCCCCCCCAGGGAGACTATGGCTACACCTTA.

This chain links TRBV27 with TRBJ2-7; D might be TRBD1 (6 bases). Germline V gene lookup returns CDR1 MNHEY and CDR2 SMNVEV (reference sequence). The CDR3 has 13 amino acids. The germline V and J ends were trimmed by 4 bases and 5 bases, with 12 bases remaining between them. The CDR3 reads CASSSTGFHEQYF. The CDR3, as DNA: TGTGCCAGCAGTTCCACAGGGTTCCACGAGCAGTACTTC.

This sequence joins TRBV27 and TRBJ2-5; D is unclear. Germline values: CDR1 MNHEY, CDR2 SMNVEV (reference sequence). V lost 3 bases and J 1 base, leaving 12 bases between the germline ends. There are 15 residues in the CDR3. In DNA form, the CDR3 reads TGTGCCAGCAGTTTTGGCGAATACTTCCAAGAGACCCAGTACTTC. Its protein is CASSFGEYFQETQYF.

This rearrangement joins TRBV20-1 to TRBJ1-2; no definite D call. Germline V CDR1 and CDR2: DFQATT, SNEGSKA (reference sequence). CDR3 length: 15 residues. V lost 0 bases, J lost 0 bases, and 11 bases lay in between. Written as DNA, the CDR3 is TGCAGTGCTAGAGATATCGAGGGTCCTAACTATGGCTACACCTTC. It yields the protein CSARDIEGPNYGYTF.

The chain employs TRBV30 and TRBJ2-3, with 7 bases matching TRBD2. There are 14 residues in the CDR3. Germline lookup yields CDR1 GTSNPN and CDR2 SVGIG (reference sequence). Trimming at V came to 7 bases and at J to 2 bases, leaving 9 bases not matched to a gene. The DNA for the CDR3 is TGTGCCTACAACCGGGACTATACCACAGATACGCAGTATTTT. This gives the protein CAYNRDYTTDTQYF.

The CDR3 spells CASRTYPGTGSSYEQYF. CDR3 DNA sequence: TGTGCCAGCAGGACTTATCCGGGGACGGGGAGCTCCTACGAGCAGTACTTC. V usage is TRBV6-2 or TRBV6-3 and J usage is TRBJ2-7; D may correspond to TRBD1 or TRBD2 (5 bases each). CDR3 size: 17 residues. Per the germline V gene, CDR1 is MNHEY and CDR2 is SVGEGT. V dropped 6 bases and J dropped 0 bases, with 21 bases sitting between them.

This clonotype has just one count. The genes are TRBV20-1 and TRBJ2-5; 12 positions match TRBD2. There are 19 residues in the CDR3. Germline-derived CDR1 and CDR2 are DFQATT and SNEGSKA (reference sequence). V dropped 0 bases and J dropped 2; count of bases not matched to a gene: 13. The CDR3 sequence: CSARDRWASGRAIQETQYF. The CDR3, as DNA: TGCAGTGCTAGAGATCGTTGGGCTAGCGGGAGGGCGATACAAGAGACCCAGTACTTC.

This rearrangement joins TRBV4-1 to TRBJ1-1, with D maybe TRBD1 (5 bases). V gave up 1 base and J gave up 4 bases, with 10 bases separating them. Germline values: CDR1 MGHRA, CDR2 YSYEKL. The CDR3 sequence is 14 residues long. The CDR3 is CASSQGRGGTEAFF. CDR3 bases: TGCGCCAGCAGCCAAGGCCGGGGGGGCACTGAAGCTTTCTTT.

This chain links TRBV27 with TRBJ2-7, with 8 nucleotides matching TRBD1. The V gene's germline CDR1 is MNHEY and CDR2 SMNVEV (reference sequence). The V and J ends lost 1 base and 7 bases, in that order; junction bases with no gene match: 6. This CDR3 is built from 14 residues. CDR3 bases: TGTGCCAGCAGTTTATACGGACAGGGAGGAGAGCAGTACTTC. Encoded protein: CASSLYGQGGEQYF.

J is TRBJ1-1 and V is TRBV6-6, with a tentative D call TRBD1 (6 bases). Germline CDR1 MNHNY, CDR2 SVGAGI (reference sequence). This CDR3 is built from 15 residues. Trimming stripped 4 bases from V and 5 bases from J, with 17 bases between. The CDR3 nucleotides read TGTGCCAGCAGTTTTCGACCGGGGGCGCGTACTGAAGCTTTCTTT. This translates into CASSFRPGARTEAFF.

This clonotype was recorded only once. The chain uses TRBV10-3 and TRBJ2-1; 8 nucleotides line up with TRBD2. The V gene end was trimmed by 8 bases and the J gene end by 7 bases; junction bases not matched to a gene: 10. This CDR3 contains 14 residues. CDR1 ENHRY and CDR2 SYGVKD come from the germline V gene. The chain's CDR3 is CAIAIAGSQNEQFF. CDR3 nucleotide sequence: TGTGCCATCGCCATAGCGGGAAGTCAGAATGAGCAGTTCTTC.